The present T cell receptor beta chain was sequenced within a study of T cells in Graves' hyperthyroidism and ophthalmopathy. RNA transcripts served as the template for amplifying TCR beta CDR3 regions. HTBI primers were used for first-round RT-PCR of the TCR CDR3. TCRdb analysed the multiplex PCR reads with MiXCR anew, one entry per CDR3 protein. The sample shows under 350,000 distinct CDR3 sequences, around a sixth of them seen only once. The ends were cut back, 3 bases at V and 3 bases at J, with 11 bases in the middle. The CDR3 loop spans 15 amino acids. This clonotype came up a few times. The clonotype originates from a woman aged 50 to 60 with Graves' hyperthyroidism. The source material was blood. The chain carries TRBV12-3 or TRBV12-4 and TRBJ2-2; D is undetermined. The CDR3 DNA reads TGTGCCAGCAGTTTTACGACCTGGGACACCGGGGAGCTGTTTTTT. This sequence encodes CASSFTTWDTGELFF.